Listed below are T cell receptor beta chains from one sample, sequenced in a study of cytomegalovirus exposure and HLA in healthy donors. Assay used: immunoSEQ multiplex PCR; TCRdb lists only in-frame clones, some missing. In the table there are roughly 45,000 clones, approximately 95% of which are singletons. The material sequenced was PBMCs. The receptor set was obtained from a woman between 18 and 29 years old in good health and CMV-seropositive. Both conserved end residues are part of each CDR3. Each record gives: V gene, CDR3 protein.

>TRBV19
CASSRSENTEAFF
>TRBV30
CAWSVNRKQFF
>TRBV9
CASSPNTGELFF
>TRBV2
CASSDEEPGMMETQYF
>TRBV30
CAWSVRGGIGNEQYF
>TRBV7-8
CASSLVRVSPTIFTF
>TRBV5-6
CASSSQGNQPQHF
>TRBV5-3
CARSLEVGADSFNEKLFF
>TRBV4-1
CASSQDLGRQETQYF
>TRBV29-1
CSVVRDASTDTQYF
>TRBV5-1
CASSSGQTYEQYF
>TRBV7-3
CASSPQGLANQGDEQFF
>TRBV9
CASSVDPGGDEQFF
>TRBV7-7
CASRLAGDATQYF
>TRBV5-1
CASSLEVHSSYNEQFF
>TRBV28
CASSLLASLYNEQFF
>TRBV28
CASSTQQGVKNIQYF
>TRBV5-8
CASSLGGPSYEQYF
>TRBV19
CASSISRNTEAFF
>TRBV30
CAWKTSGYEQYF
>TRBV19
CASSTERGPYNEQFF
>TRBV7-8
CASSSLVAGGSYEQYF
>TRBV5-5
CASSLVEEQYF
>TRBV27
CASSVDRGGLEAFF
>TRBV5-8
CASSQPGLYYEQYF
>TRBV28
CASSPPDREGYTF
>TRBV7-9
CASSLRLPDYEQYF
>TRBV19
CASSGYSGTYEQYF